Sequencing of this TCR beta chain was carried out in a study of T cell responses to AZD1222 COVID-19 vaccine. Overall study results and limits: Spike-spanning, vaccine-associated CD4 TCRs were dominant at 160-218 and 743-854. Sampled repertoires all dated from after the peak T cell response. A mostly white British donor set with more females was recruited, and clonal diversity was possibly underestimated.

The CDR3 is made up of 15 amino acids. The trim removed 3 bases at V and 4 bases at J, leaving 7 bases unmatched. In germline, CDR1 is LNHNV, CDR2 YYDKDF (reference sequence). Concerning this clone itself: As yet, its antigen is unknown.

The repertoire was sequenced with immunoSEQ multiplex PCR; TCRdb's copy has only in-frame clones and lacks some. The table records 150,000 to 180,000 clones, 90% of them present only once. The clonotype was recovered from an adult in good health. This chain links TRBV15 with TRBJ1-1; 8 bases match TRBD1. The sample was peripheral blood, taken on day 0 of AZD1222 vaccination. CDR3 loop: CATSRARDRPTEAFF. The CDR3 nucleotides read TGTGCCACCAGCAGGGCCCGGGACAGGCCCACTGAAGCTTTCTTT.